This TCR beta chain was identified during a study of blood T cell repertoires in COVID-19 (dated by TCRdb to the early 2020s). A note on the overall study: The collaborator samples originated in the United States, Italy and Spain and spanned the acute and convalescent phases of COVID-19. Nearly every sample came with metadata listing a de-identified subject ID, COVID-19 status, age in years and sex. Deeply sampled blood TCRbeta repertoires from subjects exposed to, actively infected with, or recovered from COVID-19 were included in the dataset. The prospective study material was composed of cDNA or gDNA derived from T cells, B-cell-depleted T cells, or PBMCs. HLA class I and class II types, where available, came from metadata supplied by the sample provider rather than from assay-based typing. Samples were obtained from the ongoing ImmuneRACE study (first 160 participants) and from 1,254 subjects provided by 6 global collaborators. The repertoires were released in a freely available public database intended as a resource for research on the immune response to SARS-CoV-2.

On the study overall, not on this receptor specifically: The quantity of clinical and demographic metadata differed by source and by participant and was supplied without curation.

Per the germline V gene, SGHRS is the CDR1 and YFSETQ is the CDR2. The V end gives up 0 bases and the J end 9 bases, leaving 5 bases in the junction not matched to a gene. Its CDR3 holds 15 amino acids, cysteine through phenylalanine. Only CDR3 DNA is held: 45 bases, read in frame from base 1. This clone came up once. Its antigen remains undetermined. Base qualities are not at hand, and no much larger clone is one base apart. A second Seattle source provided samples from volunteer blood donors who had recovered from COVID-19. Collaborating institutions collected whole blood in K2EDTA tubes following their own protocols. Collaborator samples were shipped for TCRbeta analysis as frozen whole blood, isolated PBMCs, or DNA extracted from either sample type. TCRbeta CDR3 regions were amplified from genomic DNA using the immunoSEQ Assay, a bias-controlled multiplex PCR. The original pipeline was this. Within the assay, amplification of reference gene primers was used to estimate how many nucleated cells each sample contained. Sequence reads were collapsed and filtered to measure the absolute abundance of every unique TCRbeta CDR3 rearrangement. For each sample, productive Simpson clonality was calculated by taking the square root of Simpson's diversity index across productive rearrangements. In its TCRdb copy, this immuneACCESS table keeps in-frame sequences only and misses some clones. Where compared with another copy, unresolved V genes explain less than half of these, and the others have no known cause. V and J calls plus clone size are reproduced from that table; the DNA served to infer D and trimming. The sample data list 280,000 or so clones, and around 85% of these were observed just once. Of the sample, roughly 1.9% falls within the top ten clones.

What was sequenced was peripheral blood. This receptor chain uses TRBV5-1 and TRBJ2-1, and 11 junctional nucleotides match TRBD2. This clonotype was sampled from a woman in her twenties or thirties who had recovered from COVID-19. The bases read TGCGCCAGCAGCTTGGTCCTCGGGACTAGCGGTGAGCAGTTCTTC. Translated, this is CASSLVLGTSGEQFF.